By share, the clone carrying this TCR beta chain ranks as large. The target antigen is unknown. This beta chain was picked up by a library intended for alpha chains and is off target, so its count carries little meaning. This sample was taken from a study of spatial heterogeneity in lung cancer. Study background: Across the raw uncorrected reads, a unique TCR and UMI combination was observed, on average, more than ten times. Study-wide findings and caveats: Expanded intratumoral alpha and beta TCR counts tracked tumor mutation counts.

Time point of the sample: sample taken at primary tumor resection. The V and J ends lost 4 bases and 0 bases respectively, with 8 bases between them. The CDR3 is 14 residues long. The germline gives CDR1 SNHLY, CDR2 FYNNEI. TCRdb ran MiXCR on the 5' RACE reads and lists one entry per CDR3 protein. The sample has about 9,500 distinct CDR3 sequences, around 15% seen once; the top ten hold 13% to 15%. This receptor was obtained from a male donor with early-stage non-small cell lung cancer. The specimen was lung tumor tissue, collected at surgery. The chain recombines TRBV2 with TRBJ2-3; D perhaps matches TRBD1 (6 bases). The CDR3 DNA sequence: TGTGCCAGCAGTGCAGGGGTGAGCACAGATACGCAGTATTTT. Encoded protein: CASSAGVSTDTQYF.